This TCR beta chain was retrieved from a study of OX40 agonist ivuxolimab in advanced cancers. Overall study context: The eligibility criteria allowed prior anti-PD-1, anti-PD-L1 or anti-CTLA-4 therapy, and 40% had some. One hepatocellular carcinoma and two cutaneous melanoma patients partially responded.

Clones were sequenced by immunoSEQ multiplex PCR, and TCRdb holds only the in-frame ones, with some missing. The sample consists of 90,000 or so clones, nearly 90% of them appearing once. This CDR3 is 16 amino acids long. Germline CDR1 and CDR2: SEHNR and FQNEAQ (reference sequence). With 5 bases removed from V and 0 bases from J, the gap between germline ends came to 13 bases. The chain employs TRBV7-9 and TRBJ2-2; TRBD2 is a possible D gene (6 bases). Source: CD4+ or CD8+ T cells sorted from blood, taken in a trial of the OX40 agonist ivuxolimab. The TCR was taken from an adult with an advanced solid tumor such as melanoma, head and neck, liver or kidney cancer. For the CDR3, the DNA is TGTGCCAGCAGCAGTGGAGGGGCAGCGAACACCGGGGAGCTGTTTTTT. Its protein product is CASSSGGAANTGELFF.